This is a list of T cell receptor beta chains from one sample in a study of cytomegalovirus exposure and HLA in healthy donors. The protocol was immunoSEQ multiplex PCR, while the TCRdb copy is restricted to in-frame clones and leaves out a portion. The repertoire holds around 32,000 clones, 40% to 45% seen once, with 2% in the top ten. The specimen was PBMCs. The source is a woman aged 50 to 60 in good health and CMV-seronegative. Each CDR3 is given with its conserved first and last residue. The D gene is left open where the match is weak. Not every row has a clone size; where given, it reads once, few, many or a size class.

len	abundance	d_gene	v_gene	j_gene	CDR3nt	CDR3aa
16	few	TRBD1	TRBV7-9	TRBJ1-2	TGTGCCAGCACCGAGGACAGGGGGGATATTAACTATGGCTACACCTTC	CASTEDRGDINYGYTF
15	-	-	TRBV11-3	TRBJ2-5	TGTGCCAGCAGCACCGGGGACGCCCGGGAGGAGACCCAGTACTTC	CASSTGDAREETQYF
15	-	TRBD2	TRBV29-1	TRBJ2-1	TGCAGCGGGGAGACGGGGAGCGGGGGAACGAATGAGCAGTTCTTC	CSGETGSGGTNEQFF
19	few	TRBD2	TRBV10-3	TRBJ2-4	TGTGCCATCAGTGAGGCTGGGACTAGCGGGAGATCAGCCAAAAACATTCAGTACTTC	CAISEAGTSGRSAKNIQYF
13	few	-	TRBV9	TRBJ1-1	TGTGCCAGCAGCGTGAACTGGAACACTGAAGCTTTCTTT	CASSVNWNTEAFF
15	-	-	TRBV2	TRBJ1-6	TGTGCCAGCAGTTGGGCCAACAGGGCTAATTCACCCCTCCACTTT	CASSWANRANSPLHF
14	-	TRBD2	TRBV10-3	TRBJ2-7	TGTGCCATCAGGAGAGCGGGAGGGTCCTACGAGCAGTACTTC	CAIRRAGGSYEQYF
16	-	-	TRBV4-2	TRBJ2-1	TGTGCCAGCAGCCAAGCGGGTTCTTACTCCTACAATGAGCAGTTCTTC	CASSQAGSYSYNEQFF
20	few	TRBD1	TRBV4-1	TRBJ2-6	TGCGCCAGCAGCCAGGCAGGAGGACAGGGGCCCACCAGCTGGGCCAACGTCCTGACTTTC	CASSQAGGQGPTSWANVLTF
12	-	-	TRBV5-6	TRBJ1-4	TGTGCCAGCAGCTTGGGGGGCAGAACTATGTTTTTT	CASSLGGRTMFF
16	-	TRBD2	TRBV7-9	TRBJ2-5	TGTGCCAGCAGCTCCATAGCGGGGGGACCGCAAGAGACCCAGTACTTC	CASSSIAGGPQETQYF
18	-	TRBD1	TRBV19	TRBJ2-2	TGTGCCAGTACGCTTACCGGGACAGGGGCCATGAACACCGGGGAGCTGTTTTTT	CASTLTGTGAMNTGELFF
18	-	TRBD2	TRBV2	TRBJ2-1	TGTGCCAGCAGTGAAGGACTAGCGGGGGGCACGTCGGGAGATGAGCAGTTCTTC	CASSEGLAGGTSGDEQFF
15	once	TRBD2	TRBV5-1	TRBJ2-5	TGCGCCAGCAGCTTGGTGGCGGGAGGAGGGGAGACCCAGTACTTC	CASSLVAGGGETQYF
15	-	TRBD1	TRBV6-5	TRBJ2-7	TGTGCCAGCAGTACCGAGCCACAGGGGGACTACGAGCAGTACTTC	CASSTEPQGDYEQYF
14	-	TRBD1	TRBV7-9	TRBJ2-1	TGTGCCAGCAGCCCAAGGACAGGGGTCGATGAGCAGTTCTTC	CASSPRTGVDEQFF
16	few	-	TRBV21-1	TRBJ1-2	TGTGCCAGCAGCAAAGGCGAAAACAGGGCAGCCTATGGCTACACCTTC	CASSKGENRAAYGYTF
15	few	TRBD1	TRBV6-6	TRBJ1-1	TGTGCCAGCAGTTCGCAGGGACAGGAAAACACTGAAGCTTTCTTT	CASSSQGQENTEAFF
18	few	TRBD2	TRBV5-1	TRBJ2-1	TGCGCCAGCAGCTCAGTACCTTTAGCGGGAGGGCCGGGAAGTGGGCAGTTCTTC	CASSSVPLAGGPGSGQFF
19	-	TRBD2	TRBV2	TRBJ2-6	TGTGCCAGCAGTGAAGCCCTAATAGCGGGGGGCTCTGGGGCCAACGTCCTGACTTTC	CASSEALIAGGSGANVLTF
17	-	-	TRBV19	TRBJ1-4	TGTGCCAGTAGTATAGAGGCGGGGCGAGCAACTAATGAAAAACTGTTTTTT	CASSIEAGRATNEKLFF
15	-	TRBD1	TRBV5-4	TRBJ1-1	TGTGCCAGCAGCTTGCAACAGGGGAGTTTCACTGAAGCTTTCTTT	CASSLQQGSFTEAFF
14	-	-	TRBV5-1	TRBJ1-1	TGCGCCAGCAGCTTGTCCCCGGTGAACACTGAAGCTTTCTTT	CASSLSPVNTEAFF
15	-	TRBD1	TRBV7-9	TRBJ2-2	TGTGCCAGCAGCTTACCGGGGACAGTCCTCCGGGAGCTGTTTTTT	CASSLPGTVLRELFF
17	-	TRBD2	TRBV5-1	TRBJ2-3	TGCGCCAGCAGCCGAACCGGGACTAGTGAGTGGTCAGATACGCAGTATTTT	CASSRTGTSEWSDTQYF